A single sample is the source of the 18 T cell receptor beta chains below, sequenced in a study of cytomegalovirus exposure and HLA in healthy donors. The PCR had 60 Vbeta and 13 Jbeta primers. Only in-frame clones appear in the TCRdb table, and some are missing; sequencing was by immunoSEQ multiplex PCR. The sample shows 100,000 to 150,000 clones, and roughly 0.94% sits with its ten largest clones. The sequenced sample was PBMCs. The origin of the receptors is a man aged 18 to 35 in good health and CMV-seronegative.

This rearrangement joins TRBV5-5 to TRBJ1-2; D is unresolved. The V gene's germline CDR1 is SGHKS and CDR2 YYEKEE (reference sequence). V was shortened by 4 bases and J by 0 bases, with 13 bases between the two germline ends. This CDR3 contains 15 residues. For the CDR3, the DNA is TGTGCCAGCAGCCGTCTCAGTGCATCTAACTATGGCTACACCTTC. Translated, it gives CASSRLSASNYGYTF.

CDR3 residues: CASSEEGGVATEAFF. CDR3 DNA sequence: TGTGCCAGCAGTGAAGAAGGAGGGGTGGCCACTGAAGCTTTCTTT. The chain joins TRBV25-1 to TRBJ1-1; a possible D gene is TRBD1 (5 bases). The CDR3 sequence is 15 residues long. Germline V lookup: CDR1 MGHDK, CDR2 SYGVNS. V lost 2 bases to trimming and J lost 4 bases, with 14 bases between them.

The rearrangement uses TRBV19 and TRBJ1-1; D is unresolved. Trimming shortened V by 2 bases and J by 8 bases, and 6 bases separated the two germline ends. Germline V gene data show CDR1 as LNHDA and CDR2 as SQIVND (reference sequence). The CDR3 covers 11 residues. CDR3 sequence: CASSILAEAFF. The CDR3 DNA reads as TGTGCCAGTAGTATATTGGCAGAAGCTTTCTTT.

The chain uses TRBV6-7 and TRBJ1-4; TRBD1 matches 8 bases. TRBV6-7 is filed as an ORF, its function uncertain. CDR3 size: 15 residues. Trimming took 7 bases from V and 7 from J; bases not matched to a gene: 11. CDR3 DNA sequence: TGTGCCAGCAACAGACAGGGGCAGTCCCTTGAAAAACTGTTTTTT. It encodes CASNRQGQSLEKLFF.

The rearrangement uses TRBV19 and TRBJ1-2; 7 nucleotides align to TRBD1. Germline V lookup: CDR1 LNHDA, CDR2 SQIVND (reference sequence). V trimming: 5 bases; J trimming: 3 bases; junction bases outside the gene matches: 9. There are 15 residues in the CDR3. CDR3 sequence: CASSPPKDRYYGYTF. The DNA of the CDR3 is TGTGCCAGTAGTCCCCCGAAGGACAGGTACTATGGCTACACCTTC.

CDR3 region: CASSQSSGTGIYGYTF. CDR3 DNA: TGCGCCAGCAGCCAAAGTTCCGGGACAGGGATATATGGCTACACCTTC. This chain connects TRBV5-1 to TRBJ1-2; TRBD1 agrees at 9 bases. The germline V gene encodes CDR1 SGHRS and CDR2 YFSETQ. V shed 4 bases and J 5 bases; nucleotides not matched to a gene: 12. The CDR3 runs 16 residues.

This CDR3 is CASSLGIAGANVLTF. The CDR3 DNA is TGTGCCAGCAGCTTGGGTATTGCTGGGGCCAACGTCCTGACTTTC. The chain combines TRBV5-5 with TRBJ2-6; D remains ambiguous. V was pared by 0 bases and J by 2 bases, with 6 bases between. The CDR3 runs to 15 residues. Germline V gives CDR1 SGHKS, CDR2 YYEKEE (reference sequence).

This rearrangement joins TRBV5-4 to TRBJ2-1, with 8 bases that match TRBD1. J gave up 1 base and V 4 bases, and 7 bases lay outside the gene matches. Germline CDR1 SGHNT, CDR2 YYREEE (reference sequence). The CDR3 runs 16 residues. The CDR3 nucleotides read TGTGCCAGCAGCCCAATCGGACAGGGATCCTACAATGAGCAGTTCTTC. Protein: CASSPIGQGSYNEQFF.

The V call is TRBV25-1, the J call TRBJ1-1; D is unresolved. This CDR3 region has 14 residues. The V end lost 4 bases, the J end lost 1 base, and 10 bases lay between the germline ends. CDR1 and CDR2 from the germline V gene are MGHDK and SYGVNS. Here the CDR3 reads CASSGAGSNTEAFF. The DNA for the CDR3 is TGTGCCAGCAGTGGTGCGGGGTCGAACACTGAAGCTTTCTTT.

The gene calls are TRBV5-1 and TRBJ1-2; no clear D gene. V lost 1 base, J lost 3 bases, and 10 bases lay in between. The CDR3 has 14 amino acids. Germline loops: CDR1 SGHRS, CDR2 YFSETQ. In DNA form, the CDR3 reads TGCGCCAGCAGCTTGACGGTTCCTGACTATGGCTACACCTTC. Translation: CASSLTVPDYGYTF. The full variable domain, in which reference TRBV5-1 and TRBJ1-2 provide the parts outside the CDR3, is KAGVTQTPRYLIKTRGQQVTLSCSPISGHRSVSWYQQTPGQGLQFLFEYFSETQRNKGNFPGRFSGRQFSNSRSEMNVSTLELGDSALYLCASSLTVPDYGYTFGSGTRLTVV.

The chain couples TRBV11-1 to TRBJ2-3, with D hard to call. The V and J ends lost 0 bases and 4 bases respectively, with 5 bases between them. Germline lookup yields CDR1 SGHAT and CDR2 FQDESV (reference sequence). This CDR3 comprises 13 residues. Written as DNA, the CDR3 is TGTGCCAGCAGCTTAGCGCGTTCAGATACGCAGTATTTT. It yields the protein CASSLARSDTQYF.

The chain recombines TRBV5-1 with TRBJ1-2; TRBD1 matches at 8 bases. V shed 2 bases, J shed 6 bases, and the junction held 21 bases outside the gene matches. The CDR3 sequence is 19 residues long. Per the germline V gene, CDR1 is SGHRS and CDR2 is YFSETQ. CDR3 sequence (DNA): TGCGCCAGCAGCTTCCACTCTTCCTCCGATCCCGGACAGGGAGATGGCTACACCTTC. Translated: CASSFHSSSDPGQGDGYTF.

The V and J genes are TRBV30 and TRBJ2-7; D gene uncertain. This CDR3 has 12 amino acids. V was clipped by 2 bases and J by 4 bases, with 9 bases between them. Per the germline V gene, CDR1 is GTSNPN and CDR2 is SVGIG (reference sequence). CDR3 region: CAWSTGLYEQYF. As DNA, the CDR3 is TGTGCCTGGAGTACGGGTTTGTACGAGCAGTACTTC.

This sequence joins TRBV6-6 and TRBJ1-1; 10 positions match TRBD1. Germline V gene data show CDR1 as MNHNY and CDR2 as SVGAGI (reference sequence). The ends lost 6 bases at V and 5 bases at J; junction bases unmatched: 6. This CDR3 comprises 14 residues. CDR3 sequence reads: CASRAGTGATEAFF. CDR3 bases: TGTGCCAGCAGAGCCGGGACAGGGGCGACTGAAGCTTTCTTT.

This chain connects TRBV10-3 to TRBJ1-1; 7 positions match TRBD1. V gave up 7 bases and J gave up 6 bases; unmatched junction bases: 14. The CDR3 contains 15 residues. Looked up from germline, CDR1 is ENHRY and CDR2 is SYGVKD. CDR3 sequence reads: CAITAQDRQGAEAFF. The DNA for the CDR3 is TGTGCCATCACCGCCCAGGACAGGCAGGGTGCTGAAGCTTTCTTT.

The rearrangement uses TRBV28 and TRBJ2-1, with TRBD2 as a possible D gene (5 bases). Trimming removed 5 bases from V and 1 base from J, with 12 bases in between. This CDR3 has 15 amino acids. The germline V gene has CDR1 MDHEN and CDR2 SYDVKM. DNA of the CDR3: TGTGCCAGCAGTGGGTTGGCGGGTTCCTACAATGAGCAGTTCTTC. Its protein product is CASSGLAGSYNEQFF.

This sequence joins TRBV10-3 and TRBJ2-7, with D tentatively TRBD1 (5 bases). Between the trimmed V and J ends, which lost 3 bases and 0 bases, there was a span of 15 bases. The CDR3 length is 16 residues. Germline CDR1 reads ENHRY; CDR2 reads SYGVKD. The CDR3 DNA follows: TGTGCCATCAGTGACCCGACCAGGGTTAGCTCCTACGAGCAGTACTTC. Its protein product is CAISDPTRVSSYEQYF.

The chain links TRBV4-1 to TRBJ2-7, with D possibly TRBD2 on 6 matching bases. The CDR3 is 15 residues long. The germline V gene has CDR1 MGHRA and CDR2 YSYEKL. V was trimmed by 0 bases and J by 6 bases, leaving 15 bases between them. The CDR3 region has the DNA TGCGCCAGCAGCCAAGAGCCGGGAGTTCTTTCCGAGCAGTACTTC. Encoded protein: CASSQEPGVLSEQYF.